Below are 10 T cell receptor beta chains sequenced from a single sample in a study of T cells after yellow fever vaccination. MiXCR, applied by TCRdb to the 5' RACE reads, yields one record per CDR3 protein. The table records about 160,000 distinct CDR3 sequences, 6% to 7.5% of them present only once. The material sequenced was CD4+ T cells sorted from PBMCs, taken less than 6 days after the first yellow fever vaccination. Receptor source: a man aged 18-30 years who received the YFV17D yellow fever vaccine.

This clonotype was counted ten times or more. V and J are TRBV5-4 and TRBJ2-4; a possible D gene is TRBD1 (6 bases). The V end was cut by 3 bases, the J end by 2 bases, with 12 bases between. Germline CDR1 reads SGHNT; CDR2 reads YYREEE (reference sequence). CDR3 length equals 15 residues. This CDR3 is CASSSPGVSKNIQYF. The DNA of the CDR3 is TGTGCCAGCAGCTCCCCAGGGGTGTCCAAAAACATTCAGTACTTC.

This clonotype was seen repeatedly, ten times or more. The chain is built from TRBV28 and TRBJ2-7; 12 bases align to TRBD1. The germline V gene has CDR1 MDHEN and CDR2 SYDVKM. V shed 5 bases and J 0 bases; nucleotides not matched to a gene: 11. This CDR3 has 18 residues. Written as DNA, the CDR3 is TGTGCCAGCAGTCCTCCGGGACAGGGGGCTATTTTCTCCTACGAGCAGTACGTC. This sequence encodes CASSPPGQGAIFSYEQYV.

This clonotype appeared many times. This chain connects TRBV29-1 to TRBJ2-1; possibly TRBD2 for D (7 bases). Germline CDR1 and CDR2: SQVTM and ANQGSEA. The CDR3 runs 14 residues. Trimming left V 0 bases short and J 6 bases short, with 12 bases between. CDR3 nucleotides: TGCAGCGTTGAAGAACAAGGGGGGGTCAATGAGCAGTTCTTC. Amino acid sequence: CSVEEQGGVNEQFF.

The genes are TRBV18 and TRBJ2-7; 9 bases fit TRBD1. This CDR3 has 15 residues. Trimming removed 4 bases from V and 2 bases from J; junction bases left unmatched: 6. Germline V gives CDR1 KGHSH, CDR2 LQKENI. DNA for the CDR3: TGTGCCAGCTCACGGACAGGGACAGGGCCCTACGAGCAGTACTTC. This codes for CASSRTGTGPYEQYF. Looking up the rest from reference TRBV18 and TRBJ2-7 gives the full variable domain: NAGVMQNPRHLVRRRGQEARLRCSPMKGHSHVYWYRQLPEEGLKFMVYLQKENIIDESGMPKERFSAEFPKEGPSILRIQQVVRGDSAAYFCASSRTGTGPYEQYFGPGTRLTVT.

This clonotype was detected many times. J is TRBJ1-1 and V is TRBV6-2 or TRBV6-3, with 7 bases that match TRBD1. CDR1 MNHEY and CDR2 SVGEGT come from the germline V gene. Trimming cost V 5 bases and J 2 bases; bases outside gene matches: 14. The CDR3 is 17 residues long. CDR3: CASSIRPQGSINTEAFF. DNA for the CDR3: TGTGCCAGCAGTATCCGACCACAGGGGTCTATTAACACTGAAGCTTTCTTT.

This chain connects TRBV20-1 to TRBJ1-1; D gene unclear. The CDR3 is 13 amino acids. From germline, CDR1 is DFQATT and CDR2 SNEGSKA (reference sequence). V was pared by 4 bases and J by 4 bases, with 13 bases between. The CDR3 is CSATTGNPTEAFF. The CDR3, as DNA: TGCAGTGCTACGACCGGGAACCCCACTGAAGCTTTCTTT.

The chain couples TRBV12-3 or TRBV12-4 to TRBJ1-1, with unresolved D. The CDR3 extends over 15 amino acids. V lost 1 base and J lost 4, with 13 bases in between. CDR3 region: CASSLGGRPLTEAFF. CDR3 nucleotide sequence: TGTGCCAGCAGTTTAGGGGGAAGACCTCTCACTGAAGCTTTCTTT.

This clonotype was seen many times. The V call is TRBV4-3, the J call TRBJ2-3, with 9 bases identical to TRBD2. The germline V gene encodes CDR1 LGHNA and CDR2 YSLEER. This CDR3 has 16 residues. V lost 2 bases, J lost 5 bases, and 8 bases stayed unmatched. CDR3 nucleotide sequence: TGCGCCAGCAGCCAATGGGCGGGGGGGCCTGAAGATACGCAGTATTTT. It codes for CASSQWAGGPEDTQYF.

The chain uses TRBV10-3 and TRBJ1-5, with D maybe TRBD1 (6 bases). The CDR3 has 13 amino acids. Germline assignment: CDR1 ENHRY and CDR2 SYGVKD. The ends were cut back, 5 bases at V and 5 bases at J, with 10 bases in the middle. The CDR3 DNA reads TGTGCCATCAGTCGGACAGTGGATCAGCCCCAGCATTTT. Its protein product is CAISRTVDQPQHF.

The V and J genes are TRBV12-3 or TRBV12-4 and TRBJ1-2, with D uncertain. Trimming removed 3 bases from V and 5 bases from J, with 10 bases in between. The CDR3 is 13 amino acids. CDR3: CASSLTVGYGYTF. CDR3 sequence (DNA): TGTGCCAGCAGTTTGACGGTGGGGTATGGCTACACCTTC.